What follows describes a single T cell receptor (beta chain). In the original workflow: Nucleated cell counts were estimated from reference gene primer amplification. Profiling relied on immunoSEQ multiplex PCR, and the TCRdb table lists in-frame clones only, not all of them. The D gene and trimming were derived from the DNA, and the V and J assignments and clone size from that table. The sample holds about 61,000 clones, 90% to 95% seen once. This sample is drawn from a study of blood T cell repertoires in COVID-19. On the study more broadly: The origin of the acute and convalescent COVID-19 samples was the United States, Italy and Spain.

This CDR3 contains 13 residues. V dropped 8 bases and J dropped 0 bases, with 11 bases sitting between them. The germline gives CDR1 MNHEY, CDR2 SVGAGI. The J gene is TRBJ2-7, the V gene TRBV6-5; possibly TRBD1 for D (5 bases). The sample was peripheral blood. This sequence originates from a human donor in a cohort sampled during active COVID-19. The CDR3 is CASGAVSSYEQYF. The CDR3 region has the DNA TGTGCCAGCGGGGCTGTTAGCTCCTACGAGCAGTACTTC.